One and the same sample provided the 6 T cell receptor beta chains below, sequenced in a study of cytomegalovirus exposure and HLA in healthy donors. The primer mix had 60 Vbeta and 13 Jbeta primers. TCRdb keeps only in-frame clones here, not all; method: immunoSEQ multiplex PCR. The sample has 110,000 to 150,000 clones; less than 85% are singletons. Sequenced: PBMCs. These receptors were taken from a woman aged 55 to 70 in good health and CMV-seropositive.

V is TRBV5-1 and J is TRBJ1-2, with TRBD1 as a possible D gene (5 bases). V was clipped by 0 bases and J by 14 bases, with 17 bases between them. Germline assignment: CDR1 SGHRS and CDR2 YFSETQ. CDR3 length equals 13 residues. The CDR3 nucleotides read TGCGCCAGCAGCTTGGAAAAAGGGACTGCGGATACCTTC. Protein: CASSLEKGTADTF.

Of note for this clone: The same CDR3 also results from other DNA sequences found in this sample. V usage is TRBV5-1 and J usage is TRBJ2-7; D ambiguous. The V gene lost 4 bases and the J gene lost 3 bases, with 8 bases spanning the gap. This CDR3 region has 12 residues. Per the germline V gene, CDR1 is SGHRS and CDR2 is YFSETQ. This CDR3 is CASSPRGYEQYF. CDR3 nucleotide sequence: TGCGCCAGCAGCCCGAGAGGCTACGAGCAGTACTTC. The full variable domain, completed using reference TRBV5-1 and TRBJ2-7, is KAGVTQTPRYLIKTRGQQVTLSCSPISGHRSVSWYQQTPGQGLQFLFEYFSETQRNKGNFPGRFSGRQFSNSRSEMNVSTLELGDSALYLCASSPRGYEQYFGPGTRLTVT.

V and J are TRBV7-8 and TRBJ2-1; D remains unclear. V was cut by 4 bases and J by 1 base, with 5 bases left in between. This CDR3 comprises 13 residues. Per germline, CDR1 SGHVS and CDR2 FQNEAQ. Here the CDR3 reads CASSSGSYNEQFF. The CDR3 nucleotides read TGTGCCAGCAGCTCCGGTTCCTACAATGAGCAGTTCTTC. The variable domain in full, with the rest retrieved from reference TRBV7-8 and TRBJ2-1, is GAGVSQSPRYKVAKRGQDVALRCDPISGHVSLFWYQQALGQGPEFLTYFQNEAQLDKSGLPSDRFFAERPEGSVSTLKIQRTQQEDSAVYLCASSSGSYNEQFFGPGTRLTVL.

The CDR3 bases are TGTGCCAGCAGTTTTGGTTTGTTCGTAGGGGGCGCTGAAAAACTGTTTTTT. It encodes CASSFGLFVGGAEKLFF. The chain carries TRBV28 and TRBJ1-4; 7 bases agree with TRBD1. The CDR3 spans 17 residues. Germline V lookup: CDR1 MDHEN, CDR2 SYDVKM. The junction had 14 bases not matched to a gene; V was cut back by 3 bases and J by 7 bases.

This clone turned up a few times. V is TRBV5-1 and J is TRBJ1-1; possibly TRBD1 for D (6 bases). This CDR3 comprises 14 residues. Trimming stripped 4 bases from V and 2 bases from J, with 12 bases between. Germline values: CDR1 SGHRS, CDR2 YFSETQ. For the CDR3, the DNA is TGCGCCAGCAGCCCCGGGACATCCAACACTGAAGCTTTCTTT. Amino acids: CASSPGTSNTEAFF.

This clone was seen once. The CDR3 sequence: CSVAQTGDQYF. DNA of the CDR3: TGCAGCGTCGCTCAGACGGGAGATCAGTACTTC. V is TRBV29-1 and J is TRBJ2-4, with D possibly TRBD2 on 6 matching bases. V lost 6 bases and J lost 12, with 15 bases in between. The CDR3 has 11 residues. Germline-derived CDR1 and CDR2 are SQVTM and ANQGSEA.